This TCR beta chain was documented in a study of Graves' ophthalmopathy and Graves' hyperthyroidism. Overall study: Hyperthyroidism was classified as stable if no ophthalmopathy occurred within 18 months of follow-up.

Aged 18 to 65, the patients with hyperthyroidism had under 2 months' duration and were newly diagnosed. This clonotype was seen repeatedly, ten times or more. Its antigen is still unknown. Findings of the study overall: The model's ophthalmopathy progression predictions had approximately 71% sensitivity and less than 75% specificity.

Amplification from RNA transcripts yielded the TCR beta CDR3 regions. HTBI-primed first-round RT-PCR preceded second-round multiplex PCR. TCRdb analysed the multiplex PCR reads with MiXCR anew, one entry per CDR3 protein. The sample contains over a million distinct CDR3 sequences, around a third of which appear only once. Sequenced: peripheral blood or thyroid tissue (not recorded which). The source is an adult man with Graves' hyperthyroidism.

The CDR3 nucleotides are TGTGCCAGCAGCCCCACGGGACTCCCGAGCTCCTACGAGCAGTACTTC. Its translation is CASSPTGLPSSYEQYF. V and J are TRBV11-1 and TRBJ2-7, with D perhaps matching TRBD2 (6 bases). CDR3 size: 16 residues. Trimming stripped 5 bases from V and 0 bases from J, with 17 bases between. Germline V gives CDR1 SGHAT, CDR2 FQDESV (reference sequence).